The 15 T cell receptor beta chains below come from one sample, sequenced in a study of early stage breast cancer tumors. Generated by immunoSEQ multiplex PCR, the TCRdb table keeps only in-frame clones and is missing some. The data contain 30,000 to 35,000 clones, 70% to 75% of them seen just once; the ten biggest clones take up approximately 4.4%. Sequenced: blood. The receptors stem from a person aged 40 to 49 with breast cancer.

The chain is built from TRBV19 and TRBJ2-5, with 8 nucleotides matching TRBD1. Germline loops: CDR1 LNHDA, CDR2 SQIVND (reference sequence). This CDR3 is built from 15 residues. J lost 5 bases, V lost 5 bases, and 10 bases had no gene match. The CDR3 protein is CASSPRTGLRETQYF. CDR3 coding DNA: TGTGCCAGTAGTCCAAGGACAGGGCTGCGTGAGACCCAGTACTTC.

This clone turned up a few times. The sample has other DNA sequences that encode this CDR3 too. The gene calls are TRBV11-2 and TRBJ2-3, with unresolved D. The germline CDR1 and CDR2 sequences are SGHAT and FQNNGV. The V end was cut by 5 bases, the J end by 6 bases, with 9 bases between. This CDR3 has 12 amino acids. Written as DNA, the CDR3 is TGTGCCAGCAGCCTAAATATGGATACGCAGTATTTT. Translated, it gives CASSLNMDTQYF.

The chain carries TRBV5-6 and TRBJ2-1; no firm D call. This CDR3 comprises 13 residues. Germline values: CDR1 SGHDT, CDR2 YYEEEE. Trimming took off 5 bases at V and 4 bases at J, with 10 bases between the two ends. The CDR3, as DNA: TGTGCCAGCAGAGACGGCCCTTACAATGAGCAGTTCTTC. Translating it yields CASRDGPYNEQFF.

The V gene is TRBV2, the J gene TRBJ2-7, with 10 bases that match TRBD1. With V trimmed by 4 bases and J by 5 bases, 5 bases remained unmatched. The CDR3 spans 14 residues. Per germline, CDR1 SNHLY and CDR2 FYNNEI. This CDR3 is CASSVRQGADEQYF. The CDR3 nucleotides are TGTGCCAGCAGTGTCCGACAGGGGGCCGACGAGCAGTACTTC.

This clone occurred a few times. The chain joins TRBV7-3 to TRBJ1-2; 7 nucleotides match TRBD1. After removal of 5 bases from V and 2 bases from J, the junction contained 8 bases not matched to a gene. CDR1 and CDR2 (germline): SGHTA, FQGTGA. The length of the CDR3 is 15 residues. The CDR3 DNA reads TGTGCCAGCAGCGCACAGGGACAGTCGAACTATGGCTACACCTTC. Protein sequence: CASSAQGQSNYGYTF.

The CDR3 is CASSALPEETQYF. Written as DNA, the CDR3 is TGTGCCAGCAGCGCACTTCCTGAAGAGACCCAGTACTTC. This chain links TRBV9 with TRBJ2-5; D call uncertain. The CDR3 is 13 amino acids. V lost 3 bases and J 3 bases, leaving 9 bases between the germline ends. Germline values: CDR1 SGDLS, CDR2 YYNGEE.

The chain carries TRBV7-9 and TRBJ1-1; the match to TRBD1 covers 9 bases. This CDR3 spans 16 amino acids. Trimming removed 6 bases from V and 4 bases from J; junction bases left unmatched: 12. Germline CDR1 reads SEHNR; CDR2 reads FQNEAQ (reference sequence). The CDR3 coding sequence is TGTGCCAGCAGTATCGCACAGGGGGCGTTGGGCACTGAAGCTTTCTTT. Protein sequence: CASSIAQGALGTEAFF.

The rearrangement uses TRBV4-1 and TRBJ1-2; no reliable D call. V was pared by 0 bases and J by 5 bases, with 13 bases between. This CDR3 is 15 amino acids long. The germline CDR1 and CDR2 sequences are MGHRA and YSYEKL. In DNA, the CDR3 is TGCGCCAGCAGCCAAGATCCCGGGTCCCCATATGGCTACACCTTC. It is translated as CASSQDPGSPYGYTF.

This rearrangement joins TRBV9 to TRBJ2-2; perhaps TRBD1 as D (6 bases). Trimming pared 2 bases from V and 4 bases from J, leaving 9 bases between. Germline CDR1 and CDR2: SGDLS and YYNGEE. There are 14 residues in the CDR3. CDR3 in amino acids: CASSVAGATGELFF. The DNA of the CDR3 is TGTGCCAGCAGCGTGGCAGGGGCCACCGGGGAGCTGTTTTTT.

The V and J genes are TRBV6-5 and TRBJ1-4; D not resolved. Trimming shortened V by 0 bases and J by 3 bases, and 5 bases separated the two germline ends. The CDR3 runs to 14 residues. Per germline, CDR1 MNHEY and CDR2 SVGAGI. CDR3: CASSYSISNEKLFF. CDR3 nucleotide sequence: TGTGCCAGCAGTTACTCGATATCTAATGAAAAACTGTTTTTT.

The CDR3 loop is CASSVAFQGADNEQFF. Written as DNA, the CDR3 is TGTGCCAGCAGCGTAGCTTTCCAGGGGGCGGACAATGAGCAGTTCTTC. The V call is TRBV9, the J call TRBJ2-1; TRBD1 matches 8 bases. The CDR3 has 16 residues. Trimming at V came to 0 bases and at J to 5 bases, leaving 7 bases not matched to a gene. Germline V lookup: CDR1 SGDLS, CDR2 YYNGEE.

The V and J genes are TRBV10-3 and TRBJ2-1; TRBD2 agrees at 8 bases. The CDR3 is 14 residues long. Trimming took 6 bases from V and 4 from J; bases not matched to a gene: 5. Germline CDR1 reads ENHRY; CDR2 reads SYGVKD. CDR3 residues: CAIRMSGSYNEQFF. The CDR3 region has the DNA TGTGCCATCAGAATGAGCGGGAGTTACAATGAGCAGTTCTTC.

The rearrangement links TRBV29-1 to TRBJ2-1; weak D call: TRBD2 (5 bases). Trimming shortened V by 6 bases and J by 1 base, and 13 bases separated the two germline ends. CDR3 size: 14 residues. Germline V gene lookup returns CDR1 SQVTM and CDR2 ANQGSEA. In nucleotides, the CDR3 is TGCAGCGTGGATATGGACTGGTCCTACAATGAGCAGTTCTTC. This sequence encodes CSVDMDWSYNEQFF.

The chain recombines TRBV9 with TRBJ2-3; D is perhaps TRBD2 (6 bases). V gave up 0 bases and J gave up 6 bases, with 14 bases separating them. CDR3 length: 15 amino acids. The germline V gene encodes CDR1 SGDLS and CDR2 YYNGEE. The CDR3 nucleotides are TGTGCCAGCAGCGTAGAGGGGAGGACCCAGGATACGCAGTATTTT. As protein: CASSVEGRTQDTQYF.

This rearrangement joins TRBV30 to TRBJ1-5; D call uncertain. The V gene lost 0 bases and the J gene lost 1 base, with 7 bases spanning the gap. The CDR3 is made up of 14 amino acids. From germline, CDR1 is GTSNPN and CDR2 SVGIG (reference sequence). The CDR3 is CAWSVQSSNQPQHF. Here the CDR3 DNA reads TGTGCCTGGAGTGTACAAAGCAGCAATCAGCCCCAGCATTTT.